Shown below are 13 T cell receptor beta chains from a single sample sequenced in a study of CD8+ T cells in alopecia areata. As the sequencing template, cDNA was produced by extracting RNA and reverse transcribing it. The repertoire was sequenced with immunoSEQ multiplex PCR; TCRdb's copy has only in-frame clones and lacks some. The sample includes about 250,000 clones, about three fifths of them seen just once. Regarding treatment: oral pan-JAK inhibitor, 5-10 mg twice daily. The specimen was CD4+ T cells sorted from blood, collected at week 52, from a patient treated with tofacitinib. The receptor set was obtained from a human donor with alopecia areata.

V gene TRBV5-1 combines with J gene TRBJ2-1; D possibly uses TRBD1 or TRBD2 (5 bases each). V lost 4 bases to trimming and J lost 0 bases, with 11 bases between them. The CDR3 extends over 15 amino acids. Germline V gene sequence: CDR1 SGHRS, CDR2 YFSETQ. The CDR3 nucleotides read TGCGCCAGCAGCGGGACGGTCAGCTCCTACAATGAGCAGTTCTTC. It is translated as CASSGTVSSYNEQFF.

The chain recombines TRBV18 with TRBJ1-6; D is uncertain. Germline CDR1 and CDR2: KGHSH and LQKENI. V lost 0 bases to trimming and J lost 10 bases, with 10 bases between them. The CDR3 extends over 14 amino acids. The CDR3 region is CASSPPAAESPLHF. The CDR3 DNA sequence: TGTGCCAGCTCACCACCGGCAGCAGAGTCACCCCTCCACTTT.

The J gene is TRBJ2-1, the V gene TRBV30; D possibly corresponds to TRBD2 (5 bases). The germline CDR1 and CDR2 sequences are GTSNPN and SVGIG (reference sequence). Trimming shortened V by 8 bases and J by 7 bases, and 12 bases separated the two germline ends. The CDR3 has 11 amino acids. CDR3 residues: CAGGGMNEQFF. The CDR3 DNA follows: TGTGCCGGAGGAGGTATGAATGAGCAGTTCTTC.

V usage is TRBV5-4 and J usage is TRBJ1-1; D unclear. Trimming removed 0 bases at V and 4 bases at J, with 13 bases between. This CDR3 is built from 15 residues. Per germline, CDR1 SGHNT and CDR2 YYREEE (reference sequence). The CDR3 reads CASSLARLEGTEAFF. In DNA, the CDR3 is TGTGCCAGCAGCTTGGCTCGGTTAGAAGGCACTGAAGCTTTCTTT.

This clone was counted only a few times. This chain joins TRBV7-2 and TRBJ1-6; D is possibly TRBD1 (5 bases). V was trimmed by 6 bases and J by 7 bases, leaving 16 bases between them. Per the germline V gene, CDR1 is SGHTA and CDR2 is FQGNSA. This CDR3 contains 15 residues. As DNA, the CDR3 is TGTGCCAGCAGGAATTTTGCCGGGGCCAATTCACCCCTCCACTTT. As protein: CASRNFAGANSPLHF.

This clone was recorded only once. The chain has TRBV30 and TRBJ1-1; the match to TRBD1 covers 7 bases. Germline V gives CDR1 GTSNPN, CDR2 SVGIG (reference sequence). V lost 2 bases to trimming and J lost 4 bases; unmatched junction nucleotides: 1. The CDR3 covers 12 residues. CDR3 region: CAWSYRGTEAFF. CDR3 in DNA: TGTGCCTGGAGTTACAGGGGCACTGAAGCTTTCTTT.

The V gene is TRBV30, the J gene TRBJ1-2; D remains ambiguous. Germline values: CDR1 GTSNPN, CDR2 SVGIG (reference sequence). V dropped 0 bases and J dropped 7 bases, with 12 bases sitting between them. The CDR3 runs 13 residues. The CDR3 DNA follows: TGTGCCTGGAGTGTAAATTGGTATCCTGGCTACACCTTC. This codes for CAWSVNWYPGYTF.

The CDR3 region is CASSLFGGTDTQYF. The CDR3 DNA follows: TGTGCCAGCAGCTTATTTGGGGGTACAGATACGCAGTATTTT. The V and J genes are TRBV11-1 and TRBJ2-3; perhaps D is TRBD1 or TRBD2 (5 bases each). Germline CDR1 SGHAT, CDR2 FQDESV (reference sequence). V was pared by 2 bases and J by 3 bases, with 9 bases between. CDR3 length equals 14 residues.

This chain uses TRBV7-9 with TRBJ2-3, with D perhaps TRBD1 or TRBD2 (6 bases each). CDR1 is SEHNR, CDR2 FQNEAQ, per germline (reference sequence). The CDR3 is made up of 19 amino acids. V gave up 1 base and J gave up 1 base, with 21 bases separating them. CDR3 sequence: CASSLGARGRRGGTDTQYF. CDR3 nucleotides: TGTGCCAGCAGCTTAGGCGCCCGGGGGCGACGGGGAGGCACAGATACGCAGTATTTT.

This clone came up a few times. The CDR3 sequence is CASSQGQGNNQPQHF. DNA of the CDR3: TGTGCCAGCAGTCAGGGACAGGGAAATAATCAGCCCCAGCATTTT. The rearrangement joins TRBV6-6 to TRBJ1-5; 9 nucleotides match TRBD1. CDR1 and CDR2 (germline): MNHNY, SVGAGI (reference sequence). This CDR3 is 15 amino acids long. Trimming took 5 bases from V and 4 from J; bases not matched to a gene: 6.

The chain joins TRBV25-1 to TRBJ1-6; 7 nucleotides agree with TRBD1. Per the germline V gene, CDR1 is MGHDK and CDR2 is SYGVNS. V dropped 2 bases and J dropped 2; count of bases not matched to a gene: 3. The length of the CDR3 is 16 residues. The CDR3 DNA reads TGTGCCAGCAGTGAAACAGGGGACCCCTATAATTCACCCCTCCACTTT. This translates into CASSETGDPYNSPLHF.

CDR3 amino acids: CASSFGYTDTQYF. Written as DNA, the CDR3 is TGTGCCAGCAGCTTCGGGTACACAGATACGCAGTATTTT. The gene calls are TRBV9 and TRBJ2-3; D unresolved. The CDR3 length is 13 residues. The germline V gene has CDR1 SGDLS and CDR2 YYNGEE. The germline V and J ends were trimmed by 4 bases and 2 bases, with 8 bases remaining between them. Combining the CDR3 with reference TRBV9 and TRBJ2-3 gives the whole variable domain DSGVTQTPKHLITATGQRVTLRCSPRSGDLSVYWYQQSLDQGLQFLIQYYNGEERAKGNILERFSAQQFPDLHSELNLSSLELGDSALYFCASSFGYTDTQYFGPGTRLTVL.

The chain combines TRBV11-1 with TRBJ2-5, with no clear D. The CDR3 has 14 residues. Trimming took off 0 bases at V and 12 bases at J, with 17 bases between the two ends. The germline CDR1 and CDR2 sequences are SGHAT and FQDESV (reference sequence). The CDR3 DNA follows: TGTGCCAGCAGCTTAGCGTTCAGCCCCCGGATAAAGTACTTC. This translates into CASSLAFSPRIKYF.